Presented here are 12 T cell receptor beta chains from one specimen sequenced in a study of blood T cell repertoires in COVID-19. The method was immunoSEQ multiplex PCR; TCRdb's version includes in-frame clones alone and lacks a portion of them. This repertoire shows roughly 120,000 clones, under 80% found once; its top ten account for approximately 2.4%. Sequenced material: peripheral blood. These receptors were taken from a man between 65 and 85 years old with acute or convalescent COVID-19.

The rearrangement uses TRBV18 and TRBJ1-6; tentative D call: TRBD1 (5 bases). Trimming left V 3 bases short and J 7 bases short, with 22 bases between. Germline loops: CDR1 KGHSH, CDR2 LQKENI. The CDR3 contains 18 residues. The CDR3 DNA follows: TGTGCCAGCTCACCGTTCCAGGGTGCCAACCTCAAAAATTCACCCCTCCACTTT. Translation gives CASSPFQGANLKNSPLHF.

This clone was counted only a few times. The chain recombines TRBV5-1 with TRBJ2-7; 8 nucleotides agree with TRBD1. The germline V gene has CDR1 SGHRS and CDR2 YFSETQ. The CDR3 totals 15 residues. V was clipped by 0 bases and J by 2 bases; unmatched bases: 4. In DNA form, the CDR3 reads TGCGCCAGCAGCTTGGGGACAGGGAGGCCCTACGAGCAGTACTTC. This encodes CASSLGTGRPYEQYF.

J is TRBJ1-2 and V is TRBV18, with 11 bases aligning to TRBD1. The CDR3 runs to 15 residues. Germline CDR1 KGHSH, CDR2 LQKENI. V was clipped by 3 bases and J by 4 bases; unmatched bases: 4. CDR3 nucleotide sequence: TGTGCCAGCTCACCCGGACAGGGGGCGGGCTATGGCTACACCTTC. It is translated as CASSPGQGAGYGYTF.

The V and J genes are TRBV4-1 and TRBJ1-4, with 9 bases lining up with TRBD1. Germline CDR1 is MGHRA and CDR2 is YSYEKL. The CDR3 covers 14 residues. Trimming took 6 bases from V and 8 from J; bases not matched to a gene: 7. The CDR3 region has the DNA TGCGCCAGCAGGGACAGGGGCGGGGACGAAAAACTGTTTTTT. Amino acid sequence: CASRDRGGDEKLFF.

This chain links TRBV5-1 with TRBJ2-7, with a possible D match to TRBD1 (6 bases). Germline loops: CDR1 SGHRS, CDR2 YFSETQ. The germline V and J ends were trimmed by 5 bases and 2 bases, with 8 bases remaining between them. The CDR3 consists of 12 residues. CDR3 sequence reads: CASSRDTYEQYF. DNA for the CDR3: TGCGCCAGCAGTCGGGACACCTACGAGCAGTACTTC.

This sequence joins TRBV18 and TRBJ2-3; tentatively, D is TRBD2 (6 bases). CDR1 is KGHSH and CDR2 is LQKENI in the germline V gene. This CDR3 is 16 amino acids long. V was clipped by 1 base and J by 5 bases, with 16 bases between them. The CDR3 sequence: CASSPQAAGSRDTQYF. CDR3 sequence (DNA): TGTGCCAGCTCACCACAAGCTGCGGGGTCGCGAGATACGCAGTATTTT.

This chain links TRBV21-1 with TRBJ1-3; the table names TRBD1, a call not compared with the DNA. TRBV21-1 is classified as a pseudogene. This CDR3 has 16 amino acids. For the CDR3, the DNA is TGTGCCAGCAGCAAGCCGGACAGGTCGGATGGAAACACCATATATTTT. This sequence encodes CASSKPDRSDGNTIYF.

The chain combines TRBV4-2 with TRBJ1-1, with a weak D call TRBD1 (5 bases). Germline assignment: CDR1 LGHNA and CDR2 YNFKEQ. Trimming removed 0 bases from V and 6 bases from J, with 17 bases in between. This CDR3 contains 16 residues. Written as DNA, the CDR3 is TGTGCCAGCAGCCAAGATCGCGGGACCTCCGGGCCTGAAGCTTTCTTT. Protein: CASSQDRGTSGPEAFF.

This clone was found a few times. This sequence joins TRBV5-4 and TRBJ2-3; 7 bases map to TRBD2. Germline CDR1 SGHNT, CDR2 YYREEE (reference sequence). The CDR3 is 16 residues long. V was clipped by 6 bases and J by 0 bases; unmatched bases: 10. The CDR3 region is CASTPGGLTSTDTQYF. The CDR3 region has the DNA TGTGCCAGCACCCCGGGGGGTTTAACCAGCACAGATACGCAGTATTTT.

This chain joins TRBV11-2 and TRBJ1-3; a weak D match, TRBD1 (5 bases). V dropped 2 bases and J dropped 0 bases, with 11 bases sitting between them. Germline lookup yields CDR1 SGHAT and CDR2 FQNNGV. The CDR3 loop spans 16 amino acids. CDR3 nucleotide sequence: TGTGCCAGCAGCTTAACCAGGGCAAGCTCTGGAAACACCATATATTTT. Residues: CASSLTRASSGNTIYF.

This chain uses TRBV29-1 with TRBJ1-6, with D unresolved. Per germline, CDR1 SQVTM and CDR2 ANQGSEA. The CDR3 runs 13 residues. V shed 4 bases and J shed 4 bases, with 8 bases lying between them. This CDR3 is CSVGPDYNSPLHF. CDR3 nucleotides: TGCAGCGTTGGGCCAGATTATAATTCACCCCTCCACTTT.

This clone came up once. The chain couples TRBV5-1 to TRBJ1-4; D remains ambiguous. Trimming pared 0 bases from V and 0 bases from J, leaving 6 bases between. Per the germline V gene, CDR1 is SGHRS and CDR2 is YFSETQ. This CDR3 has 15 residues. The CDR3, as DNA: TGCGCCAGCAGCTTGGGAGGGCCAACTAATGAAAAACTGTTTTTT. As protein: CASSLGGPTNEKLFF.